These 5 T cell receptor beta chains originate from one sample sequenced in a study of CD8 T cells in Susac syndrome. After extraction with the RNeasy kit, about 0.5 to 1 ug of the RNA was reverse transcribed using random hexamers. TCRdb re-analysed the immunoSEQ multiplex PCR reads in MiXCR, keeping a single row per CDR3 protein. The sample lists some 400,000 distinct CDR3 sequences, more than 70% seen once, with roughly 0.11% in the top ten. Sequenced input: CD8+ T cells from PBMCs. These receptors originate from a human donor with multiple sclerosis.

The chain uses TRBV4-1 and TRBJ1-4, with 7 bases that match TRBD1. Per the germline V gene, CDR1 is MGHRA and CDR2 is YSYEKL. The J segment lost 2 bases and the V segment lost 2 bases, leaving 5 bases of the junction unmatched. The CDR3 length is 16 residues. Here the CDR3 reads CASSQPYRGTNEKLFF. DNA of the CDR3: TGCGCCAGCAGCCAACCTTACAGGGGTACTAATGAAAAACTGTTTTTT.

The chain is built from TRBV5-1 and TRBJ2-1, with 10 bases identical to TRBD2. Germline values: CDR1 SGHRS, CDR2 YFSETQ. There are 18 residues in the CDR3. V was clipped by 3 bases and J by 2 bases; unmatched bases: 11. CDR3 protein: CASSSGGASGRTYNEQFF. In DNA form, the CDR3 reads TGCGCCAGCAGCTCGGGCGGGGCTAGCGGGAGAACCTACAATGAGCAGTTCTTC.

DNA for the CDR3: TGCAGCGTTCGATGGTGGGACAGGCCCTACGAGCAGTACTTC. Its protein is CSVRWWDRPYEQYF. V usage is TRBV29-1 and J usage is TRBJ2-7; 8 bases align to TRBD1. This CDR3 has 14 residues. Germline V gene lookup returns CDR1 SQVTM and CDR2 ANQGSEA. J gave up 2 bases and V 5 bases, and 8 bases lay outside the gene matches.

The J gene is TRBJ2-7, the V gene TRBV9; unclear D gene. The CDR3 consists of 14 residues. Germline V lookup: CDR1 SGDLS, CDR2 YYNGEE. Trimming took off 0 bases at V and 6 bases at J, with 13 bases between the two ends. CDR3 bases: TGTGCCAGCAGCGTAGCTCTAGGTCCGGGCGAGCAGTACTTC. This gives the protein CASSVALGPGEQYF.

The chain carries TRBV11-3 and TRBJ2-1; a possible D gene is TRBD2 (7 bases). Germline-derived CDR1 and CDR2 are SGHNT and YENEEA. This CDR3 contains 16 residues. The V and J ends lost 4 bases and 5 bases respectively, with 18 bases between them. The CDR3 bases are TGTGCCAGCAGCTCACGGGGGGCAGGGAAAAACAATGAGCAGTTCTTC. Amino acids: CASSSRGAGKNNEQFF.